This T cell receptor beta chain appears in the sequencing data of a study of T-cell memory formation after mild COVID-19. This clonotype was detected only a few times. The ends were cut back, 4 bases at V and 3 bases at J, with 16 bases in the middle. The CDR3 runs 16 residues. Germline CDR1 MGHRA, CDR2 YSYEKL. From the 5' RACE reads, TCRdb called clonotypes with MiXCR, one entry per CDR3 protein. This sample has just over 400,000 distinct CDR3 sequences, with roughly a quarter found just once. This receptor was taken from an adult woman who had mild COVID-19 (a few samples of this study predate the infection). Cell type and time point are not known. This chain connects TRBV4-1 to TRBJ2-1, with D perhaps given as TRBD1 or TRBD2 (5 bases each). The specimen was PBMCs or a T cell subset sorted from them (not recorded which). The CDR3 DNA follows: TGCGCCAGCAGCCCCGGGACGGTCTCGGGCTACAATGAGCAGTTCTTC. Its protein is CASSPGTVSGYNEQFF.